This TCR beta chain was found in a study of Graves' ophthalmopathy and Graves' hyperthyroidism. RNA transcripts yielded amplified TCR beta CDR3 regions. HTBI-primed first-round RT-PCR preceded second-round multiplex PCR. A single record per CDR3 protein comes from TCRdb applying MiXCR to the multiplex PCR reads. The table lists around 1,200,000 distinct CDR3 sequences, around a third of them singletons. Remarks on this clonotype: What it recognizes is unknown. A junction boundary mismatches the germline segment, possibly from a read error.

General study findings and limits: With approximately 90% sensitivity and roughly 80% specificity, a 13-signature model separated ophthalmopathy from stable hyperthyroidism. Ophthalmopathy progression prediction by the model yielded a sensitivity of about 71% and a specificity of around 72%. A majority of expanded thyroid clonotypes exceeding 0.001 frequency were likewise present in blood.

The germline gives CDR1 SGDLS, CDR2 YYNGEE. The CDR3 is 16 amino acids. This chain connects TRBV9 to TRBJ2-5; 7 positions match TRBD1. The sample comprised peripheral blood or thyroid tissue (not recorded which). The clonotype comes from an adult man with Graves' hyperthyroidism. The CDR3 reads CASSPRVTGPQETQYF. CDR3 DNA sequence: TGTGCCAGCAGCCCCCGAGTGACAGGGCCACAAGAAACCCAGTACTTC. The entire variable domain, with the rest obtained from reference TRBV9 and TRBJ2-5, is as follows: DSGVTQTPKHLITATGQRVTLRCSPRSGDLSVYWYQQSLDQGLQFLIQYYNGEERAKGNILERFSAQQFPDLHSELNLSSLELGDSALYFCASSPRVTGPQETQYFGPGTRLLVL.